The 10 T cell receptor beta chains below come from one sample, sequenced in a study of cytomegalovirus exposure and HLA in healthy donors. Primers: 60 Vbeta forward and 13 Jbeta reverse. Sequencing used immunoSEQ multiplex PCR; TCRdb keeps in-frame clones, though not all of them. Of about 190,000 clones listed, roughly four fifths were seen once; the top ten hold 2.5% to 4%. Material: PBMCs. The receptor source for this set is a woman aged 30 to 39 in good health and CMV-seropositive.

This clone has a handful of counts. The chain recombines TRBV2 with TRBJ2-2, with 15 bases matching TRBD2. CDR3 size: 19 residues. The junction had 9 bases not matched to a gene; V was cut back by 6 bases and J by 1 base. The germline gives CDR1 SNHLY, CDR2 FYNNEI. The CDR3 here is CASSRTGTSGRKNTGELFF. The CDR3 DNA reads TGTGCCAGCAGCCGGACCGGGACTAGCGGGAGGAAGAACACCGGGGAGCTGTTTTTT.

This clone was counted once. The chain joins TRBV27 to TRBJ2-7, with D possibly being TRBD2 (6 bases). From germline, CDR1 is MNHEY and CDR2 SMNVEV (reference sequence). Trimming left V 6 bases short and J 2 bases short, with 11 bases between. The CDR3 has 13 residues. The CDR3 region is CASSMGGTYEQYF. The CDR3 bases are TGTGCCAGCAGCATGGGGGGAACCTACGAGCAGTACTTC.

The V and J genes are TRBV5-6 and TRBJ1-6; 8 bases match TRBD1. Germline V gives CDR1 SGHDT, CDR2 YYEEEE. There are 16 residues in the CDR3. J lost 5 bases, V lost 4 bases, and 8 bases had no gene match. The CDR3 region has the DNA TGTGCCAGCAGCCATATGACAGGGGTGGATAATTCACCCCTCCACTTT. Protein product: CASSHMTGVDNSPLHF.

This chain uses TRBV2 with TRBJ2-5; D call uncertain. The DNA end is more similar to TRBJ2-7, so the J call may be wrong. The germline V gene encodes CDR1 SNHLY and CDR2 FYNNEI. CDR3 size: 14 residues. CDR3 in DNA: TGTGCCAGCAGCCGCGTCGGAGATCTTTACGAGCAGTACTTC. It codes for CASSRVGDLYEQYF.

V is TRBV4-1 and J is TRBJ2-3; 15 bases agree with TRBD2. There are 17 residues in the CDR3. The V gene's germline CDR1 is MGHRA and CDR2 YSYEKL. The trim removed 4 bases at V and 6 bases at J, leaving 8 bases unmatched. In DNA form, the CDR3 reads TGCGCCAGCAGCCGAGTATCCGGGACTAGCGGGAGGGATACGCAGTATTTT. Translating it yields CASSRVSGTSGRDTQYF.

The chain employs TRBV20-1 and TRBJ2-7; D remains unclear. CDR3 size: 11 residues. Trimming removed 3 bases at V and 7 bases at J, with 10 bases between. The germline V gene has CDR1 DFQATT and CDR2 SNEGSKA (reference sequence). The CDR3 reads CSASASGEQYF. In nucleotides, the CDR3 is TGCAGTGCTAGCGCCTCAGGAGAGCAGTACTTC.

The chain couples TRBV7-2 to TRBJ2-1; TRBD2 aligns across 7 bases. Germline-derived CDR1 and CDR2 are SGHTA and FQGNSA. The CDR3 has 12 residues. The V segment lost 3 bases and the J segment 12 bases; nucleotides outside the gene matches: 5. Written as DNA, the CDR3 is TGTGCCAGCAGCTTGGACGGGGGGTGGCAGTTCTTC. Residues: CASSLDGGWQFF.

This chain connects TRBV7-9 to TRBJ1-1; tentatively, D is TRBD1 (5 bases). The length of the CDR3 is 15 residues. Germline V lookup: CDR1 SEHNR, CDR2 FQNEAQ (reference sequence). Trimming shortened V by 0 bases and J by 5 bases, and 13 bases separated the two germline ends. CDR3 DNA: TGTGCCAGCAGCTTAGCGGGGACGGAGGGAACTGAAGCTTTCTTT. Protein product: CASSLAGTEGTEAFF.

This clone was seen only a few times. The chain carries TRBV19 and TRBJ1-2, with a possible D match to TRBD1 (5 bases). From germline, CDR1 is LNHDA and CDR2 SQIVND (reference sequence). Trimming removed 0 bases at V and 4 bases at J, with 12 bases between. This CDR3 has 15 amino acids. The CDR3 loop reads CASSIDHGGPYGYTF. For the CDR3, the DNA is TGTGCCAGTAGTATAGATCACGGGGGACCCTATGGCTACACCTTC.

The V gene is TRBV6-1, the J gene TRBJ2-5, with 8 bases matching TRBD2. The last part of the DNA fits TRBJ2-7 better; the J call may be wrong. Germline V lookup: CDR1 MNHNS, CDR2 SASEGT. CDR3 length: 14 residues. The DNA of the CDR3 is TGTGCCAGCAGTGGGTTTGCGGGAGGTACCGAGCAGTACTTC. Translated, it gives CASSGFAGGTEQYF.